One and the same sample provided the 21 T cell receptor beta chains below, sequenced in a study of neoadjuvant anti-PD-1 for oral cavity cancer. Specified time point: after neoadjuvant nivolumab, at surgical resection. Measured with immunoSEQ multiplex PCR; TCRdb has only the in-frame clones, and not every one. The sample carries about 9,600 clones, 66% recorded once. Sequenced material: PBMCs, taken after nivolumab (anti-PD-1) treatment. The origin of the receptors is a person aged 35 to 85 with oral cavity squamous cell carcinoma.

The chain employs TRBV27 and TRBJ1-1; TRBD1 matches at 12 bases. CDR1 is MNHEY, CDR2 SMNVEV, per germline (reference sequence). Trimming cost V 7 bases and J 7 bases; bases outside gene matches: 16. This CDR3 is built from 17 residues. The CDR3 protein is CASKGTGGRTLQNEAFF. As DNA, the CDR3 is TGTGCCAGCAAGGGGACAGGGGGCCGGACGCTCCAAAATGAAGCTTTCTTT.

The chain joins TRBV11-2 to TRBJ1-2, with D uncertain. The germline CDR1 and CDR2 sequences are SGHAT and FQNNGV. Trimming left V 6 bases short and J 0 bases short, with 11 bases between. The CDR3 loop spans 14 amino acids. CDR3 in amino acids: CASRRHGANYGYTF. The CDR3 DNA follows: TGTGCCAGCAGACGACACGGGGCTAACTATGGCTACACCTTC.

This clone was counted only a few times. The rearrangement links TRBV2 to TRBJ1-5; D may be TRBD1 (5 bases). Per germline, CDR1 SNHLY and CDR2 FYNNEI. The CDR3 loop spans 14 amino acids. Between the trimmed V and J ends, which lost 10 bases and 2 bases, there was a span of 15 bases. The CDR3 DNA reads as TGTGCCACCAGGGCCAACGAAGGCAATCAGCCCCAGCATTTT. Translating it yields CATRANEGNQPQHF.

The gene calls are TRBV18 and TRBJ1-5; perhaps TRBD1 as D (6 bases). Germline assignment: CDR1 KGHSH and CDR2 LQKENI. The CDR3 sequence is 14 residues long. V lost 5 bases, J lost 3 bases, and 11 bases lay in between. This CDR3 reads CASSSRDNNQPQHF. Written as DNA, the CDR3 is TGTGCCAGCTCATCCCGGGACAACAATCAGCCCCAGCATTTT.

The chain carries TRBV15 and TRBJ2-5, with a possible D match to TRBD2 (6 bases). Trimming took 1 base from V and 3 from J, leaving 12 bases between them. Germline V gene lookup returns CDR1 LNHNV and CDR2 YYDKDF (reference sequence). This CDR3 has 15 residues. CDR3 nucleotides: TGTGCCACCAGCAGAGCGGGAGAGGTGGAAGAGACCCAGTACTTC. Protein product: CATSRAGEVEETQYF.

The CDR3 loop is CAIGRGVGGNTIYF. For the CDR3, the DNA is TGTGCCATCGGCAGGGGCGTGGGCGGAAACACCATATATTTT. This chain links TRBV6-6 with TRBJ1-3; D may be TRBD1 (6 bases). The CDR3 contains 14 residues. The germline V gene has CDR1 MNHNY and CDR2 SVGAGI (reference sequence). The V end lost 10 bases, the J end lost 4 bases, and 17 bases lay between the germline ends.

The rearrangement joins TRBV7-8 to TRBJ2-7; D is undetermined. The CDR3 loop spans 10 amino acids. From germline, CDR1 is SGHVS and CDR2 FQNEAQ. Trimming cost V 8 bases and J 4 bases, with 6 bases left between them. For the CDR3, the DNA is TGTGCCAGCGGTTTATACGAGCAGTACTTC. Translating it yields CASGLYEQYF.

The rearrangement links TRBV5-1 to TRBJ1-1; the D gene is possibly TRBD1 (5 bases). The CDR3 runs 15 residues. Germline V lookup: CDR1 SGHRS, CDR2 YFSETQ. V lost 0 bases and J lost 4, with 13 bases in between. CDR3 sequence: CASSLVGGIGTEAFF. CDR3 DNA: TGCGCCAGCAGCTTGGTTGGGGGGATCGGCACTGAAGCTTTCTTT.

The chain has TRBV5-4 and TRBJ1-1; D gene unclear. Trimming took 2 bases from V and 10 from J, leaving 12 bases between them. Germline assignment: CDR1 SGHNT and CDR2 YYREEE (reference sequence). The CDR3 consists of 12 residues. The CDR3 loop reads CASSLIKGAAFF. CDR3 nucleotide sequence: TGTGCCAGCAGCTTAATAAAGGGAGCAGCTTTCTTT.

The chain recombines TRBV5-1 with TRBJ2-1; 7 bases align to TRBD1. The length of the CDR3 is 15 residues. With 2 bases clipped from V and 4 bases from J, the junction kept 6 bases outside the gene matches. Germline assignment: CDR1 SGHRS and CDR2 YFSETQ. DNA of the CDR3: TGCGCCAGCAGCTTTACCGGGACAGCGTACAATGAGCAGTTCTTC. This sequence encodes CASSFTGTAYNEQFF.

CDR3 sequence (DNA): TGTGCCTGGGGTTACTTCCGAAAAGTCCACGAGCAGTACTTC. Translation: CAWGYFRKVHEQYF. This rearrangement joins TRBV30 to TRBJ2-7; no definite D call. The ends were cut back, 5 bases at V and 5 bases at J, with 19 bases in the middle. Germline lookup yields CDR1 GTSNPN and CDR2 SVGIG (reference sequence). The CDR3 totals 14 residues.

The genes are TRBV5-6 and TRBJ2-1; 7 nucleotides match TRBD2. J gave up 5 bases and V 5 bases, and 4 bases lay outside the gene matches. This CDR3 has 13 amino acids. Germline CDR1 SGHDT, CDR2 YYEEEE. The CDR3 sequence is CASRTLANNEQFF. The CDR3 DNA follows: TGTGCCAGCAGGACACTAGCGAACAATGAGCAGTTCTTC.

This clone was observed a few times. The genes are TRBV19 and TRBJ1-3; D is perhaps TRBD1 (5 bases). Trimming shortened V by 6 bases and J by 0 bases, and 18 bases separated the two germline ends. CDR3 length: 17 amino acids. Germline CDR1 and CDR2: LNHDA and SQIVND (reference sequence). CDR3 loop: CASRPSGVDTSGNTIYF. CDR3 in DNA: TGTGCCAGTAGACCTTCTGGGGTGGACACCTCTGGAAACACCATATATTTT.

Only a few counts were recorded for this clone. DNA for the CDR3: TGCGCCAGCAGCTATTTTCAATCCCTGTCACCCCTCCACTTT. This translates into CASSYFQSLSPLHF. The chain recombines TRBV4-1 with TRBJ1-6; D gene unclear. CDR1 is MGHRA and CDR2 is YSYEKL in the germline V gene. This CDR3 is built from 14 residues. V lost 5 bases, J lost 10 bases, and 15 bases lay in between.

V gene TRBV10-3 combines with J gene TRBJ2-3; 12 nucleotides line up with TRBD1. V trimming: 1 base; J trimming: 3 bases; junction bases outside the gene matches: 8. This CDR3 has 18 amino acids. Germline assignment: CDR1 ENHRY and CDR2 SYGVKD. This CDR3 reads CAISEWSGTGGATDTQYF. The DNA of the CDR3 is TGTGCCATCAGTGAGTGGTCCGGGACAGGGGGCGCGACAGATACGCAGTATTTT.

The V call is TRBV7-2, the J call TRBJ2-3; possibly TRBD1 for D (6 bases). The CDR3 is made up of 14 amino acids. Trimming cost V 5 bases and J 0 bases, with 9 bases left between them. The V gene's germline CDR1 is SGHTA and CDR2 FQGNSA. The CDR3 is CASSLTGSTDTQYF. The DNA for the CDR3 is TGTGCCAGCAGCCTCACAGGGAGCACAGATACGCAGTATTTT.

The chain carries TRBV19 and TRBJ1-1; D unresolved. V was shortened by 11 bases and J by 0 bases, with 22 bases between the two germline ends. Germline CDR1 is LNHDA and CDR2 is SQIVND (reference sequence). The CDR3 is 16 amino acids. Here the CDR3 reads CASLARSGVMNTEAFF. In nucleotides, the CDR3 is TGTGCCTCCCTGGCCCGTTCTGGGGTAATGAACACTGAAGCTTTCTTT.

The chain uses TRBV29-1 and TRBJ2-7; perhaps TRBD2 as D (6 bases). Germline CDR1 SQVTM, CDR2 ANQGSEA. Trimming left V 7 bases short and J 0 bases short, with 13 bases between. The CDR3 contains 13 residues. CDR3 sequence (DNA): TGCAGCGCTAGGGGAGGCGGCTCCTACGAGCAGTACTTC. Translated: CSARGGGSYEQYF.

The rearrangement links TRBV2 to TRBJ2-4; no clear D gene. The CDR3 consists of 14 residues. Germline V CDR1 and CDR2: SNHLY, FYNNEI. Deletions cut 6 bases from V and 0 bases from J, with 9 bases between. The CDR3 reads CASSVGLAKNIQYF. CDR3 DNA sequence: TGTGCCAGCAGCGTCGGGCTAGCCAAAAACATTCAGTACTTC.

The table lists this clone with a count of one. V is TRBV18 and J is TRBJ2-7; D unclear. Germline assignment: CDR1 KGHSH and CDR2 LQKENI. The V end lost 0 bases, the J end lost 0 bases, and 6 bases lay between the germline ends. This CDR3 spans 14 amino acids. CDR3 residues: CASSPPDFSYEQYF. The CDR3 DNA follows: TGTGCCAGCTCACCACCTGACTTCTCCTACGAGCAGTACTTC. The variable domain in full, with the rest retrieved from reference TRBV18 and TRBJ2-7, is NAGVMQNPRHLVRRRGQEARLRCSPMKGHSHVYWYRQLPEEGLKFMVYLQKENIIDESGMPKERFSAEFPKEGPSILRIQQVVRGDSAAYFCASSPPDFSYEQYFGPGTRLTVT.

The chain uses TRBV5-6 and TRBJ2-3; D might be TRBD1 or TRBD2, each matching 5 bases. Germline-derived CDR1 and CDR2 are SGHDT and YYEEEE. The CDR3 spans 16 residues. Trimming removed 4 bases from V and 9 bases from J, with 24 bases in between. This CDR3 is CASSHEGPRALQTQYF. CDR3 DNA sequence: TGTGCCAGCAGCCATGAGGGGCCTCGGGCCCTGCAGACGCAGTATTTT.